These 25 T cell receptor beta chains came from one sample sequenced in a study of graft-versus-host responses after intestinal transplantation. These receptors have no known antigen. This table comes from immunoSEQ multiplex PCR, and its TCRdb copy is limited to in-frame clones, with some not included. The sample contains around 97,000 clones, over 85% of which appear only once. Sequencing was performed on unstimulated CD8+ T cells sorted from spleen or lymph node cells, taken before intestinal transplant. All receptors derive from a human donor who received an intestinal transplant.

The rearrangement uses TRBV19 and TRBJ2-7; 7 positions match TRBD1. The CDR3 sequence is 13 residues long. CDR1 is LNHDA and CDR2 is SQIVND in the germline V gene (reference sequence). Trimming took 5 bases from V and 2 from J; bases not matched to a gene: 3. DNA for the CDR3: TGTGCCAGTAGTGTGGGACAGACCTACGAGCAGTACTTC. It encodes CASSVGQTYEQYF.

The chain joins TRBV5-1 to TRBJ2-2, with 9 nucleotides matching TRBD1. J was trimmed by 5 bases and V by 0 bases; bases with no gene match: 8. This CDR3 is 17 amino acids long. The germline CDR1 and CDR2 sequences are SGHRS and YFSETQ. The CDR3 DNA reads TGCGCCAGCAGCTTGGCCACCCCGGGACAGGGTACCGGGGAGCTGTTTTTT. This encodes CASSLATPGQGTGELFF.

This chain joins TRBV2 and TRBJ2-1; the D gene is possibly TRBD2 (7 bases). The germline V gene has CDR1 SNHLY and CDR2 FYNNEI. The CDR3 runs to 16 residues. Trimming pared 6 bases from V and 8 bases from J, leaving 23 bases between. CDR3 sequence reads: CASSEINGGLKDEQFF. The CDR3 bases are TGTGCCAGCAGCGAAATAAACGGGGGGCTGAAGGATGAGCAGTTCTTC.

The genes are TRBV5-4 and TRBJ1-6; 9 nucleotides agree with TRBD1. V was pared by 4 bases and J by 10 bases, with 9 bases of the junction left unmatched. Germline V gives CDR1 SGHNT, CDR2 YYREEE (reference sequence). This CDR3 is 15 amino acids long. CDR3 sequence (DNA): TGTGCCAGCAGCGCCGGGACAGGGCTACGGTCACCCCTCCACTTT. It specifies CASSAGTGLRSPLHF.

This chain uses TRBV27 with TRBJ2-1; perhaps TRBD1 as D (6 bases). Trimming removed 4 bases from V and 6 bases from J, with 7 bases in between. Germline V lookup: CDR1 MNHEY, CDR2 SMNVEV (reference sequence). This CDR3 comprises 12 residues. As DNA, the CDR3 is TGTGCCAGCAGTTGGGGGCGCAATGAGCAGTTCTTC. Residues: CASSWGRNEQFF.

The chain combines TRBV27 with TRBJ1-1; possibly TRBD1 for D (6 bases). CDR3 length: 15 residues. V lost 6 bases and J 0 bases, leaving 14 bases between the germline ends. Looked up from germline, CDR1 is MNHEY and CDR2 is SMNVEV (reference sequence). This CDR3 reads CASSLTTGVNTEAFF. The CDR3 DNA reads as TGTGCCAGCAGCTTAACGACAGGAGTGAACACTGAAGCTTTCTTT.

The chain combines TRBV11-3 with TRBJ2-5; D may be TRBD2 (6 bases). This CDR3 has 16 residues. Trimming shortened V by 0 bases and J by 1 base, and 12 bases separated the two germline ends. CDR1 is SGHNT and CDR2 is YENEEA in the germline V gene. CDR3: CASSLDSGEAQETQYF. The CDR3 DNA follows: TGTGCCAGCAGCTTAGATTCGGGGGAGGCCCAAGAGACCCAGTACTTC.

About this clone itself: The sample carries other DNA sequences with the same CDR3. This chain links TRBV19 with TRBJ1-1; D might be TRBD1 (5 bases). Germline CDR1 reads LNHDA; CDR2 reads SQIVND (reference sequence). CDR3 size: 12 residues. V was clipped by 3 bases and J by 5 bases, with 7 bases between them. CDR3 bases: TGTGCCAGTAGTATTGGGGCGACTGAAGCTTTCTTT. This translates into CASSIGATEAFF.

A single count supports this clone. V usage is TRBV7-9 and J usage is TRBJ2-7; no clear D. Per the germline V gene, CDR1 is SEHNR and CDR2 is FQNEAQ (reference sequence). The CDR3 is 14 amino acids. The germline V and J ends were trimmed by 2 bases and 3 bases, with 11 bases remaining between them. In DNA, the CDR3 is TGTGCCAGCAGCTTAAATCAGAGGAACTACGAGCAGTACTTC. Translation gives CASSLNQRNYEQYF.

The V gene is TRBV27, the J gene TRBJ2-1; TRBD1 matches 9 bases. Germline CDR1 reads MNHEY; CDR2 reads SMNVEV (reference sequence). The J segment lost 7 bases and the V segment lost 4 bases, leaving 17 bases of the junction unmatched. The CDR3 is 18 residues long. The DNA of the CDR3 is TGTGCCAGCAGTTCTACGGTGATCTGGACAGGGGTACCGAATGAGCAGTTCTTC. It is translated as CASSSTVIWTGVPNEQFF.

This chain uses TRBV12-2 with TRBJ2-7; the table's TRBD2 call for D was not verified on the DNA. TRBV12-2 is termed a pseudogene. The CDR3 is made up of 16 amino acids. The CDR3 loop reads CASRPRTSGGHYEQYF. In nucleotides, the CDR3 is TGTGCAAGTCGCCCAAGGACTAGCGGGGGGCACTACGAGCAGTACTTC.

The chain couples TRBV5-8 to TRBJ2-7; possible D gene TRBD1, 7 bases. The CDR3 has 15 amino acids. V was shortened by 6 bases and J by 6 bases, with 22 bases between the two germline ends. The germline gives CDR1 SGHTS, CDR2 YDEGEE. For the CDR3, the DNA is TGTGCCAGCACCCATCCGGCAGGGGGAGGAGGCGAGCAGTACTTC. Residues: CASTHPAGGGGEQYF.

The rearrangement links TRBV5-6 to TRBJ1-2, with D uncertain. This CDR3 region has 11 residues. Germline V gene data show CDR1 as SGHDT and CDR2 as YYEEEE. V was cut by 3 bases and J by 7 bases, with 7 bases left in between. CDR3 loop: CASSYGRGYTF. The CDR3 coding sequence is TGTGCCAGCAGCTACGGACGTGGCTACACCTTC.

The chain links TRBV2 to TRBJ2-3; D not certain. V was cut by 2 bases and J by 5 bases, with 8 bases left in between. CDR1 and CDR2 (germline): SNHLY, FYNNEI. This CDR3 has 13 amino acids. For the CDR3, the DNA is TGTGCCAGCAGTGAACTATTCGGAGATACGCAGTATTTT. This gives the protein CASSELFGDTQYF.

The V and J genes are TRBV6-5 and TRBJ2-7; tentatively, D is TRBD1 or TRBD2 (5 bases each). The length of the CDR3 is 11 residues. In germline, CDR1 is MNHEY, CDR2 SVGAGI. V shed 7 bases and J shed 6 bases, with 10 bases lying between them. DNA for the CDR3: TGTGCCAGCAACGAGGGGAGCGAGCAGTACTTC. It encodes CASNEGSEQYF.

CDR3 in DNA: TGTGCTAGTGGTTTGTTTAGCGGGGTATTAAACACTGAAGCTTTCTTT. Amino acids: CASGLFSGVLNTEAFF. J is TRBJ1-1 and V is TRBV12-5, with D unresolved. Trimming removed 2 bases at V and 2 bases at J, with 15 bases between. There are 16 residues in the CDR3. Germline V gene sequence: CDR1 LGHNT, CDR2 FRNRAP.

This rearrangement joins TRBV5-1 to TRBJ2-1, with D maybe TRBD1 (6 bases). V lost 4 bases and J 3 bases, leaving 11 bases between the germline ends. The germline gives CDR1 SGHRS, CDR2 YFSETQ. The CDR3 runs to 14 residues. CDR3 amino acids: CASSPQDSYNEQFF. The CDR3 region has the DNA TGCGCCAGCAGCCCTCAGGACAGCTACAATGAGCAGTTCTTC.

This clone showed up just once. The CDR3 DNA reads as TGCGCCAGCAGCCAAGGGTCGTCGGGAGAGACCCAGTACTTC. Its protein is CASSQGSSGETQYF. The gene calls are TRBV4-1 and TRBJ2-5; D gene unclear. The CDR3 extends over 14 amino acids. Germline CDR1 and CDR2: MGHRA and YSYEKL. V was clipped by 1 base and J by 4 bases, with 10 bases between them.

This chain links TRBV25-1 with TRBJ2-2; D unclear. V lost 6 bases and J lost 6, with 17 bases in between. This CDR3 is 15 amino acids long. In germline, CDR1 is MGHDK, CDR2 SYGVNS. In DNA, the CDR3 is TGTGCCAGCAGCAGCCCCTACCCTGGCCCCGGGGAGCTGTTTTTT. The encoded protein is CASSSPYPGPGELFF.

This rearrangement joins TRBV11-3 to TRBJ2-7; possible D gene TRBD1, 5 bases. Germline CDR1 SGHNT, CDR2 YENEEA. Trimming left V 1 base short and J 3 bases short, with 10 bases between. This CDR3 has 14 residues. CDR3 residues: CASSLGQGDYEQYF. DNA of the CDR3: TGTGCCAGCAGCTTAGGTCAGGGTGACTACGAGCAGTACTTC.

The chain uses TRBV5-1 and TRBJ2-5; D is unclear. V was trimmed by 6 bases and J by 5 bases, leaving 17 bases between them. CDR3 length: 14 amino acids. The germline CDR1 and CDR2 sequences are SGHRS and YFSETQ. The CDR3 loop reads CASTVYRFPETQYF. For the CDR3, the DNA is TGCGCCAGCACCGTTTATAGGTTTCCGGAGACCCAGTACTTC.

This sequence joins TRBV9 and TRBJ1-2; no definite D call. V gave up 3 bases and J gave up 3 bases, with 12 bases separating them. Per the germline V gene, CDR1 is SGDLS and CDR2 is YYNGEE. CDR3 length equals 14 residues. The CDR3 region is CASSAGRVDYGYTF. In DNA, the CDR3 is TGTGCCAGCAGCGCCGGGAGAGTCGACTATGGCTACACCTTC.

This sequence joins TRBV7-9 and TRBJ2-5; D uncertain. CDR3 length: 15 residues. V lost 1 base and J 2 bases, leaving 11 bases between the germline ends. Per germline, CDR1 SEHNR and CDR2 FQNEAQ (reference sequence). The CDR3 protein is CASSLELQEQETQYF. The CDR3 DNA reads TGTGCCAGCAGCTTAGAGTTGCAGGAACAAGAGACCCAGTACTTC.

This clone was seen a few times. The CDR3 coding sequence is TGTGCCAGCAGCGTAAGAACCTACGAGCAGTACTTC. This gives the protein CASSVRTYEQYF. This chain uses TRBV9 with TRBJ2-7; D not resolved. Trimming left V 1 base short and J 2 bases short, with 4 bases between. This CDR3 is 12 amino acids long. Germline V gene data show CDR1 as SGDLS and CDR2 as YYNGEE.

The rearrangement joins TRBV27 to TRBJ2-3, with 7 bases matching TRBD1. J lost 4 bases, V lost 5 bases, and 6 bases had no gene match. Germline V CDR1 and CDR2: MNHEY, SMNVEV (reference sequence). The CDR3 length is 14 residues. The DNA for the CDR3 is TGTGCCAGCAGTCTAAGACAGGGACCAGATACGCAGTATTTT. It encodes CASSLRQGPDTQYF.